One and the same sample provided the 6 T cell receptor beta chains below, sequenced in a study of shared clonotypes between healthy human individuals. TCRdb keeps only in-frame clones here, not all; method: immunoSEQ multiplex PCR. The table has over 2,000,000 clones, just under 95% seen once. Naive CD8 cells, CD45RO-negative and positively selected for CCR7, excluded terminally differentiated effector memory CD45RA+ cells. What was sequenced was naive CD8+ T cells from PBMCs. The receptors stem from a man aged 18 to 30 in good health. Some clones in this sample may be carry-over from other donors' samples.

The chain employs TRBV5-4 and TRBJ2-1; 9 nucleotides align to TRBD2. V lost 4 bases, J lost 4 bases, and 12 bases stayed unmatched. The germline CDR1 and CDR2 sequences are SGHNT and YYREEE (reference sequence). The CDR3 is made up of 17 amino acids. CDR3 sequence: CASSGGSAGGPYNEQFF. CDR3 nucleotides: TGTGCCAGCAGCGGGGGGAGCGCGGGAGGGCCTTACAATGAGCAGTTCTTC.

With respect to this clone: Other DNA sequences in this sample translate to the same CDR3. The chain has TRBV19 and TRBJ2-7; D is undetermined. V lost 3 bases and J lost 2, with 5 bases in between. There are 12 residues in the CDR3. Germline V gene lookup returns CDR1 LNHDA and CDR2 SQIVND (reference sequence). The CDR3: CASSISPYEQYF. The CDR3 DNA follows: TGTGCCAGTAGTATCTCGCCCTACGAGCAGTACTTC.

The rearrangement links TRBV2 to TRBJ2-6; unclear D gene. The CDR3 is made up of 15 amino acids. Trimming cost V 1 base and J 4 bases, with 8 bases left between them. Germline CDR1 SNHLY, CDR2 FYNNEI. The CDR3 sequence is CASSEEVGGANVLTF. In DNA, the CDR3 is TGTGCCAGCAGTGAAGAGGTTGGCGGGGCCAACGTCCTGACTTTC.

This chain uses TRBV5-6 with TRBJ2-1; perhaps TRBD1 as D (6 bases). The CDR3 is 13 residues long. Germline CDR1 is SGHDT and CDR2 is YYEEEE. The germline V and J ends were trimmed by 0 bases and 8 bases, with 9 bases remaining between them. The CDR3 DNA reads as TGTGCCAGCAGCTTGGTCCCAGGGGATGAGCAGTTCTTC. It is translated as CASSLVPGDEQFF.

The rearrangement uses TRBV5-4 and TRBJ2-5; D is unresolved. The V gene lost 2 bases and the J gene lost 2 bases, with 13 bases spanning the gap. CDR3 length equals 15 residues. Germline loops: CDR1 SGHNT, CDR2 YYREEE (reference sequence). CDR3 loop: CASSLTSYTQETQYF. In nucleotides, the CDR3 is TGTGCCAGCAGCTTAACCAGCTACACACAAGAGACCCAGTACTTC.

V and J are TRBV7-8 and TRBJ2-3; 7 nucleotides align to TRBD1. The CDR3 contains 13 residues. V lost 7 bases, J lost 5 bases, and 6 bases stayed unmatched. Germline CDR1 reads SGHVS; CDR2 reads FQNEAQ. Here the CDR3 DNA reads TGTGCCAGCACCGACAGGGTATTAGATACGCAGTATTTT. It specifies CASTDRVLDTQYF.